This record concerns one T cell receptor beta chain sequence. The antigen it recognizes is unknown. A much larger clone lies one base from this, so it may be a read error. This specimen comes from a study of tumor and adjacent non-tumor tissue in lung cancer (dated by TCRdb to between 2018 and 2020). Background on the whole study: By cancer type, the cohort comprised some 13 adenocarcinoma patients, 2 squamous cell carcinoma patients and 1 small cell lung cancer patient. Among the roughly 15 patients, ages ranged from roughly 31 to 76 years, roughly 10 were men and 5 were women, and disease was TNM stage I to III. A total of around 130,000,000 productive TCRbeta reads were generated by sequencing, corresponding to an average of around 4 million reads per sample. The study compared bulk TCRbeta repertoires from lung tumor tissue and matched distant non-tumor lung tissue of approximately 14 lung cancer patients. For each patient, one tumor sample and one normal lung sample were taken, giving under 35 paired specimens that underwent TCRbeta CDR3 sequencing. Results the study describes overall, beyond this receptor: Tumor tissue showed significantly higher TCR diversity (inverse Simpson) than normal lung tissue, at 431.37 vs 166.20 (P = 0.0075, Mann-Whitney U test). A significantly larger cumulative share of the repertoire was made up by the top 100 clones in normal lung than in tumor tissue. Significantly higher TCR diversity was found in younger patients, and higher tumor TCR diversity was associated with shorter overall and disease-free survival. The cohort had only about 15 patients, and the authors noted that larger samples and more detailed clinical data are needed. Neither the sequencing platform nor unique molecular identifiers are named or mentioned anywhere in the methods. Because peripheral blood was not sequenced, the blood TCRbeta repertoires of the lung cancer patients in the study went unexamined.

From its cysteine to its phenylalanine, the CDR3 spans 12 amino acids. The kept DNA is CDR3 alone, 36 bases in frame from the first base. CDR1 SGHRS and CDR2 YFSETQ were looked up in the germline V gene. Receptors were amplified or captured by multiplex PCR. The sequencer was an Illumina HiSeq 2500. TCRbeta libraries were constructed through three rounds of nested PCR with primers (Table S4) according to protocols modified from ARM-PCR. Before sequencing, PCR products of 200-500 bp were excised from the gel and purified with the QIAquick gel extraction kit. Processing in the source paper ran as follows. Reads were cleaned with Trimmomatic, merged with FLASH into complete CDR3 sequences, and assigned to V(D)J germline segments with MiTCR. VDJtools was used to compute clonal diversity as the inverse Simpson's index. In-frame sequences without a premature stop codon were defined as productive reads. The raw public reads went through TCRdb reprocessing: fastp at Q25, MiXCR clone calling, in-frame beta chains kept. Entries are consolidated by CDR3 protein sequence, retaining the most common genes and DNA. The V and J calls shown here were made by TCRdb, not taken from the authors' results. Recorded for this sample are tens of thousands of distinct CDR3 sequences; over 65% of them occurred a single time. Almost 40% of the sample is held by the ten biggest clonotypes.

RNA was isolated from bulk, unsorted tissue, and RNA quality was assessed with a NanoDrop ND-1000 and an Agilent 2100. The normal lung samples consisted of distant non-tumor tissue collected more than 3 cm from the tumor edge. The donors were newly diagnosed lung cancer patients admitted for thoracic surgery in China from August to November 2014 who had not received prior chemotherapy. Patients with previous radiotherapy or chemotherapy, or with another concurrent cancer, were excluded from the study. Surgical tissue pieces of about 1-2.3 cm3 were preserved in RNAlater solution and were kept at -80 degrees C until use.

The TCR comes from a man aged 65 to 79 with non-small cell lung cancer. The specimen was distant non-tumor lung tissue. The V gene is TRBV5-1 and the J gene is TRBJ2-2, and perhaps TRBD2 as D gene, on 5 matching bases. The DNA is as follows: TGCGCCAACAGCTTGGAGGCCGGGGAGCTGTTTTTT. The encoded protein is CANSLEAGELFF.